A selection of T cell receptor beta chains follows, all from one sample in a study of human T cells and chemical hapten exposure. TCRdb reanalysed the RACE reads using MiXCR and keeps one entry per CDR3 protein. The sample yields about 350,000 distinct CDR3 sequences, approximately 5% seen once. The source material was whole blood, sampled in connection with sensitization to the hapten diphenylcyclopropenone (DPC). These receptors all come from a young woman with alopecia areata. Some clones in this sample may be carry-over from other donors' samples. Each CDR3 is given with its conserved first and last residue. A D gene is named only where the DNA matches it firmly. Expanded clones are given a class, and other clones once, few, many or no size at all.

d_call: TRBD2
clone_size: few
j_call: TRBJ2-7
v_call: TRBV29-1
cdr3_aa: CSALRTSGDYEQYF
cdr3_nt: TGCAGCGCACTTAGGACTAGCGGAGACTACGAGCAGTACTTC

d_call: TRBD1
clone_size: -
j_call: TRBJ1-6
v_call: TRBV11-2
cdr3_aa: CASSPKQGARDSPLHF
cdr3_nt: TGTGCCAGCAGCCCAAAACAGGGGGCTAGGGATTCACCCCTCCACTTT

d_call: TRBD1
clone_size: few
j_call: TRBJ1-2
v_call: TRBV5-1
cdr3_aa: CASSSPGQGTYGYTF
cdr3_nt: TGCGCCAGCAGCTCCCCGGGACAGGGAACCTATGGCTACACCTTC

d_call: -
clone_size: -
j_call: TRBJ1-4
v_call: TRBV20-1
cdr3_aa: CSARSGVDEKLFF
cdr3_nt: TGCAGTGCTAGGTCAGGGGTGGATGAAAAACTGTTTTTT

d_call: -
clone_size: many
j_call: TRBJ1-1
v_call: TRBV5-1
cdr3_aa: CASSLPSEKEAFF
cdr3_nt: TGCGCCAGCAGCCTCCCGTCAGAGAAAGAAGCTTTCTTT

d_call: -
clone_size: many
j_call: TRBJ1-6
v_call: TRBV7-9
cdr3_aa: CASSFPGLSPLHF
cdr3_nt: TGTGCCAGCAGCTTCCCAGGGCTCTCACCCCTCCACTTT

d_call: -
clone_size: -
j_call: TRBJ1-2
v_call: TRBV18
cdr3_aa: CASSPTASRLYGYTF
cdr3_nt: TGTGCCAGCTCACCAACCGCGTCCAGGCTCTATGGCTACACCTTC

d_call: -
clone_size: few
j_call: TRBJ1-1
v_call: TRBV6-5
cdr3_aa: CASSRQDNTEAFF
cdr3_nt: TGTGCCAGCAGTAGACAGGACAACACTGAAGCTTTCTTT

d_call: -
clone_size: few
j_call: TRBJ1-5
v_call: TRBV20-1
cdr3_aa: CSAKRGSATNQPQHF
cdr3_nt: TGCAGTGCTAAACGGGGCTCCGCCACCAATCAGCCCCAGCATTTT

d_call: TRBD1
clone_size: many
j_call: TRBJ1-1
v_call: TRBV24-1
cdr3_aa: CATSGTGTTEAFF
cdr3_nt: TGTGCCACCAGTGGGACAGGGACCACTGAAGCTTTCTTT

d_call: -
clone_size: -
j_call: TRBJ2-3
v_call: TRBV18
cdr3_aa: CASSPPRGSTDTQYF
cdr3_nt: TGTGCCAGCTCACCACCGCGCGGGAGCACAGATACGCAGTATTTT

d_call: -
clone_size: few
j_call: TRBJ1-6
v_call: TRBV20-1
cdr3_aa: CSAWNGQHNSPLHF
cdr3_nt: TGCAGTGCCTGGAACGGACAGCATAATTCACCCCTCCACTTT

d_call: -
clone_size: few
j_call: TRBJ2-5
v_call: TRBV11-1
cdr3_aa: CASTPAPRGRGETQYF
cdr3_nt: TGTGCCAGCACCCCAGCTCCGAGGGGCCGGGGGGAGACCCAGTACTTC

d_call: TRBD2
clone_size: many
j_call: TRBJ2-2
v_call: TRBV9
cdr3_aa: CASSVGTSATGELFF
cdr3_nt: TGTGCCAGCAGCGTCGGGACTAGCGCCACCGGGGAGCTGTTTTTT

d_call: TRBD1
clone_size: few
j_call: TRBJ2-7
v_call: TRBV25-1
cdr3_aa: CASSEDRLEYEQYF
cdr3_nt: TGTGCCAGCAGTGAGGACAGGTTAGAGTACGAGCAGTACTTC

d_call: -
clone_size: few
j_call: TRBJ2-3
v_call: TRBV10-3
cdr3_aa: CASVPGLGTDTQYF
cdr3_nt: TGTGCCAGCGTCCCGGGACTTGGCACAGATACGCAGTATTTT

d_call: -
clone_size: -
j_call: TRBJ2-7
v_call: TRBV7-2
cdr3_aa: CASSLGPLTSEQYF
cdr3_nt: TGTGCCAGCAGCCTGGGACCCCTAACGAGCGAGCAGTACTTC

d_call: -
clone_size: -
j_call: TRBJ1-2
v_call: TRBV20-1
cdr3_aa: CSATRGRIYGYTF
cdr3_nt: TGCAGTGCGACCCGAGGCCGGATCTATGGCTACACCTTC

d_call: -
clone_size: many
j_call: TRBJ2-7
v_call: TRBV9
cdr3_aa: CASSPVAGDHEQYF
cdr3_nt: TGTGCCAGCAGCCCCGTCGCAGGGGACCACGAGCAGTACTTC

d_call: TRBD2
clone_size: many
j_call: TRBJ2-3
v_call: TRBV7-3
cdr3_aa: CASSPRGGPLDTQYF
cdr3_nt: TGTGCCAGCAGCCCCCGGGGGGGTCCCCTAGATACGCAGTATTTT

d_call: -
clone_size: many
j_call: TRBJ1-1
v_call: TRBV29-1
cdr3_aa: CSVELSWVEAFF
cdr3_nt: TGCAGCGTTGAATTGTCTTGGGTGGAAGCTTTCTTT

d_call: -
clone_size: few
j_call: TRBJ2-2
v_call: TRBV7-2
cdr3_aa: CASSLLKRSLLTGELFF
cdr3_nt: TGTGCCAGCAGCTTATTAAAGCGGAGCCTCCTCACCGGGGAGCTGTTTTTT

d_call: TRBD1
clone_size: many
j_call: TRBJ2-7
v_call: TRBV29-1
cdr3_aa: CSALTGGEQYF
cdr3_nt: TGCAGCGCCTTGACAGGGGGCGAGCAGTACTTC

d_call: TRBD1
clone_size: many
j_call: TRBJ1-5
v_call: TRBV28
cdr3_aa: CASSVGQGAWPQHF
cdr3_nt: TGTGCCAGCAGTGTGGGACAGGGGGCTTGGCCCCAGCATTTT

d_call: -
clone_size: -
j_call: TRBJ1-4
v_call: TRBV10-3
cdr3_aa: CAIRASLDEKLFF
cdr3_nt: TGTGCCATCCGGGCCTCCCTAGATGAAAAACTGTTTTTT

d_call: TRBD1
clone_size: -
j_call: TRBJ2-7
v_call: TRBV4-3
cdr3_aa: CASSLSLGTASYEQYF
cdr3_nt: TGCGCCAGCAGCCTCAGTCTAGGGACAGCCTCCTACGAGCAGTACTTC

d_call: -
clone_size: many
j_call: TRBJ1-3
v_call: TRBV7-9
cdr3_aa: CASSLGRRSSGNTIYF
cdr3_nt: TGTGCCAGCAGCTTAGGCCGGAGAAGCTCTGGAAACACCATATATTTT

d_call: -
clone_size: -
j_call: TRBJ1-1
v_call: TRBV6-1
cdr3_aa: CASVQGWGTEAFF
cdr3_nt: TGTGCCAGCGTACAGGGCTGGGGCACTGAAGCTTTCTTT

d_call: TRBD1
clone_size: few
j_call: TRBJ1-1
v_call: TRBV5-1
cdr3_aa: CASSSSYRGQGTEAFF
cdr3_nt: TGCGCCAGCAGCTCTTCTTACAGGGGCCAGGGCACTGAAGCTTTCTTT

d_call: -
clone_size: -
j_call: TRBJ1-1
v_call: TRBV28
cdr3_aa: CASSSEWISSEAFF
cdr3_nt: TGTGCCAGCAGTTCGGAGTGGATAAGCTCTGAAGCTTTCTTT

d_call: -
clone_size: few
j_call: TRBJ1-6
v_call: TRBV7-2
cdr3_aa: CASSLNSPPLHF
cdr3_nt: TGTGCCAGCAGCTTAAATTCTCCACCCCTCCACTTT

d_call: -
clone_size: -
j_call: TRBJ2-5
v_call: TRBV4-2
cdr3_aa: CASSQDPTHRPETQYF
cdr3_nt: TGTGCCAGCAGCCAAGATCCGACCCACCGCCCAGAGACCCAGTACTTC

d_call: -
clone_size: few
j_call: TRBJ2-1
v_call: TRBV11-1
cdr3_aa: CASSPLAGRDNEQFF
cdr3_nt: TGTGCCAGCAGCCCACTAGCTGGGCGCGACAATGAGCAGTTCTTC

d_call: -
clone_size: many
j_call: TRBJ1-1
v_call: TRBV3-1
cdr3_aa: CASCQGGATEAFF
cdr3_nt: TGTGCCAGCTGCCAAGGTGGGGCCACTGAAGCTTTCTTT

d_call: -
clone_size: few
j_call: TRBJ1-6
v_call: TRBV7-9
cdr3_aa: CASSLSSVGVSSPLHF
cdr3_nt: TGTGCCAGCAGCTTATCATCCGTCGGGGTTTCTTCACCCCTCCACTTT

d_call: -
clone_size: few
j_call: TRBJ2-7
v_call: TRBV6-5
cdr3_aa: CASSYSAQTYEQYF
cdr3_nt: TGTGCCAGCAGTTACTCCGCACAGACCTACGAGCAGTACTTC

d_call: -
clone_size: few
j_call: TRBJ2-2
v_call: TRBV7-3
cdr3_aa: CASSSKAQTGNTGELFF
cdr3_nt: TGTGCCAGCAGCTCAAAGGCTCAGACTGGTAACACCGGGGAGCTGTTTTTT

d_call: -
clone_size: -
j_call: TRBJ1-1
v_call: TRBV7-9
cdr3_aa: CASSPEAPNTEAFF
cdr3_nt: TGTGCCAGCAGTCCGGAAGCCCCGAACACTGAAGCTTTCTTT

d_call: -
clone_size: few
j_call: TRBJ2-1
v_call: TRBV20-1
cdr3_aa: CSARDIKSEVLEQFF
cdr3_nt: TGCAGTGCTAGAGATATTAAGAGTGAGGTGCTAGAGCAGTTCTTC

d_call: -
clone_size: -
j_call: TRBJ2-5
v_call: TRBV7-2
cdr3_aa: CASSLVTGVETQYF
cdr3_nt: TGTGCCAGCAGCTTAGTAACCGGGGTGGAGACCCAGTACTTC

d_call: -
clone_size: few
j_call: TRBJ1-4
v_call: TRBV5-4
cdr3_aa: CASSSRGTGNEKLFF
cdr3_nt: TGTGCCAGCAGCTCGAGGGGTACAGGGAATGAAAAACTGTTTTTT

d_call: -
clone_size: few
j_call: TRBJ2-7
v_call: TRBV27
cdr3_aa: CASSTGWGPSSYEQYF
cdr3_nt: TGTGCCAGCAGCACCGGTTGGGGCCCCAGCTCCTACGAGCAGTACTTC